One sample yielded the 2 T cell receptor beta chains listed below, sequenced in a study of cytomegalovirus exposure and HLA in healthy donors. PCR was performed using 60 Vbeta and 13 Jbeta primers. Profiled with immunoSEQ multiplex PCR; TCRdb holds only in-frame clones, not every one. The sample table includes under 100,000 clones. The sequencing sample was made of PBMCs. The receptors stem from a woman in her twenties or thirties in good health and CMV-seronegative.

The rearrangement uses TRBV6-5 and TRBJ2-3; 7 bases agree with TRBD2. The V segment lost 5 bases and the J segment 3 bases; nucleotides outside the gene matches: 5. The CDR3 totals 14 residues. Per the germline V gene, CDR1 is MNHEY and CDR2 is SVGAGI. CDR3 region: CASSSGTPTDTQYF. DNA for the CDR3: TGTGCCAGCAGTAGCGGGACTCCGACAGATACGCAGTATTTT.

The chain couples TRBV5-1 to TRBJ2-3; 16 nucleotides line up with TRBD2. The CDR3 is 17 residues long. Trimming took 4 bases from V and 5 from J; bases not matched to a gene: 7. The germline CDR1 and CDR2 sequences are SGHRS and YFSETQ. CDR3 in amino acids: CASSAGLAGGLGDTQYF. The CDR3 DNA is TGCGCCAGCAGCGCGGGACTAGCGGGGGGGCTGGGAGATACGCAGTATTTT.